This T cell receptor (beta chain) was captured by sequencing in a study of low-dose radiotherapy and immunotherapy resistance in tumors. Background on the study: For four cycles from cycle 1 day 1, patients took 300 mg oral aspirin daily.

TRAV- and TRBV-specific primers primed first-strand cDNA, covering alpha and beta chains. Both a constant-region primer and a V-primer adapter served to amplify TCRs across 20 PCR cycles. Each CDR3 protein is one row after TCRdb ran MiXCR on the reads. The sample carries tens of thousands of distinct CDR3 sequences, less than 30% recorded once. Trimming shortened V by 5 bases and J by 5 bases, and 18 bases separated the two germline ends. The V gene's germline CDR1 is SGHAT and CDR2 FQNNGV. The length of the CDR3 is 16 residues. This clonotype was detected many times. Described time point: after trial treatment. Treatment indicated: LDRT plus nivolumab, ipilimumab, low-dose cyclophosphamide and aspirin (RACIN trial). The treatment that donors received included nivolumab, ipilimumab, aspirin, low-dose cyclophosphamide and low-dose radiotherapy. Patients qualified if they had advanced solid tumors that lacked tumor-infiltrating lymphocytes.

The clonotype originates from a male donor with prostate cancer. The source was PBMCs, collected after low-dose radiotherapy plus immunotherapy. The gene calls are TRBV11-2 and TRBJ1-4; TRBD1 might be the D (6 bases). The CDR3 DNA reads TGTGCCAGCAGCCGCCTTCGGCAGGGGAGAAATGAAAAACTGTTTTTT. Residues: CASSRLRQGRNEKLFF.